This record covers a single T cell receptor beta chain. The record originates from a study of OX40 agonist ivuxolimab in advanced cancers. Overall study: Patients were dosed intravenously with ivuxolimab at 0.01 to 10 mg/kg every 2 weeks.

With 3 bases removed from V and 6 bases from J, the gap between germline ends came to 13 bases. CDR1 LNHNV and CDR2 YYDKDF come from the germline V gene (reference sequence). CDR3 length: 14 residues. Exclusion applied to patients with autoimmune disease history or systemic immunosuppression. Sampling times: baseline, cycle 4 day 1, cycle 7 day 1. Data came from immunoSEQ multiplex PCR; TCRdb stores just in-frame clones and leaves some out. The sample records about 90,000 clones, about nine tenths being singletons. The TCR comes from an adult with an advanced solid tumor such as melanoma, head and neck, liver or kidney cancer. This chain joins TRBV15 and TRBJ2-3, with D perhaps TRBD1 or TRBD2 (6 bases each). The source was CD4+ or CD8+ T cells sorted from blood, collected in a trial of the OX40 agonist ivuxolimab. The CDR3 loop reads CATSRGQGRDTQYF. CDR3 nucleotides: TGTGCCACCAGCAGGGGCCAGGGGAGGGATACGCAGTATTTT. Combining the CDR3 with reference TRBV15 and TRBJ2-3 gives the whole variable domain DAMVIQNPRYQVTQFGKPVTLSCSQTLNHNVMYWYQQKSSQAPKLLFHYYDKDFNNEADTPDNFQSRRPNTSFCFLDIRSPGLGDTAMYLCATSRGQGRDTQYFGPGTRLTVL.